These 22 T cell receptor beta chains were sequenced from one sample in a study of cytomegalovirus exposure and HLA in healthy donors. The PCR was carried out with 60 Vbeta primers and 13 Jbeta primers. Produced via immunoSEQ multiplex PCR; TCRdb's table is partial and in-frame only. The table shows over 120,000 clones, with less than 85% occurring only once. Sequenced material: PBMCs. The receptor source for this set is a woman aged 55-69 years in good health and CMV-seropositive.

This chain joins TRBV15 and TRBJ1-1; a possible D gene is TRBD1 (6 bases). The CDR3 has 16 amino acids. The V end was cut by 5 bases, the J end by 3 bases, with 19 bases between. CDR1 is LNHNV and CDR2 is YYDKDF in the germline V gene (reference sequence). CDR3 in DNA: TGTGCCACCAGCCCTTCTTTACAGGGCAGGGACACTGAAGCTTTCTTT. Protein: CATSPSLQGRDTEAFF.

The V and J genes are TRBV19 and TRBJ1-1, with a possible D match to TRBD1 (6 bases). There are 16 residues in the CDR3. V gave up 4 bases and J gave up 3 bases, with 18 bases separating them. CDR1 and CDR2 (germline): LNHDA, SQIVND (reference sequence). The CDR3 DNA sequence: TGTGCCAGTAGTAGTGGGGGCCCCCTGGGGTACACTGAAGCTTTCTTT. It encodes CASSSGGPLGYTEAFF.

The chain carries TRBV30 and TRBJ1-1; TRBD1 matches 9 bases. The germline V gene has CDR1 GTSNPN and CDR2 SVGIG (reference sequence). The ends lost 5 bases at V and 1 base at J; junction bases unmatched: 11. This CDR3 is built from 16 residues. The CDR3 loop is CAWELGGTGKNTEAFF. DNA for the CDR3: TGTGCCTGGGAATTAGGAGGGACAGGGAAGAACACTGAAGCTTTCTTT.

This clone appeared once. The chain combines TRBV10-3 with TRBJ2-2; TRBD1 matches 8 bases. Germline lookup yields CDR1 ENHRY and CDR2 SYGVKD. V dropped 0 bases and J dropped 7; count of bases not matched to a gene: 7. The CDR3 runs 16 residues. DNA of the CDR3: TGTGCCATCAGTGAGTCTCGACAGGGGCAGGGCGGGGAGCTGTTTTTT. This sequence encodes CAISESRQGQGGELFF.

V usage is TRBV29-1 and J usage is TRBJ2-4; TRBD2 is a possible D gene (6 bases). CDR3 length: 16 amino acids. The ends were cut back, 3 bases at V and 2 bases at J, with 17 bases in the middle. Germline assignment: CDR1 SQVTM and CDR2 ANQGSEA. As DNA, the CDR3 is TGCAGCGTTGATTTAGGTTACGGGGGAACCAAAAACATTCAGTACTTC. Translated, it gives CSVDLGYGGTKNIQYF.

This rearrangement joins TRBV13 to TRBJ2-1; TRBD1 is a possible D gene (5 bases). CDR3 length: 14 residues. Trimming removed 5 bases from V and 5 bases from J, with 13 bases in between. Germline V gene data show CDR1 as PRHDT and CDR2 as FYEKMQ (reference sequence). CDR3 coding DNA: TGTGCCAGCAGCACGTACACAGGCCACAATGAGCAGTTCTTC. Translating it yields CASSTYTGHNEQFF.

The CDR3: CASSLDSGRPEQFF. The CDR3 nucleotides read TGTGCCAGCAGCTTGGACAGCGGGAGGCCAGAGCAGTTCTTC. The chain links TRBV5-4 to TRBJ2-1, with 9 bases matching TRBD2. The CDR3 is made up of 14 amino acids. Germline loops: CDR1 SGHNT, CDR2 YYREEE (reference sequence). Trimming took 0 bases from V and 10 from J; bases not matched to a gene: 5.

Only a few counts were recorded for this clone. V usage is TRBV10-3 and J usage is TRBJ2-2; TRBD2 aligns across 13 bases. The CDR3 is made up of 17 amino acids. Germline CDR1 ENHRY, CDR2 SYGVKD. The V gene end was trimmed by 6 bases and the J gene end by 4 bases; junction bases not matched to a gene: 8. The CDR3 DNA reads TGTGCCATCAGCCCGACCGGGACTAGCGGGGCCACCGGGGAGCTGTTTTTT. This gives the protein CAISPTGTSGATGELFF.

J is TRBJ1-3 and V is TRBV13; D not certain. Deletions cut 5 bases from V and 4 bases from J, with 12 bases between. Germline V gene lookup returns CDR1 PRHDT and CDR2 FYEKMQ (reference sequence). There are 14 residues in the CDR3. The CDR3 DNA follows: TGTGCCAGCAGCCCTTGGGAGACAGGAAACACCATATATTTT. Translation gives CASSPWETGNTIYF. Full variable domain (remainder filled in from reference TRBV13 and TRBJ1-3): AAGVIQSPRHLIKEKRETATLKCYPIPRHDTVYWYQQGPGQDPQFLISFYEKMQSDKGSIPDRFSAQQFSDYHSELNMSSLELGDSALYFCASSPWETGNTIYFGEGSWLTVV.

The chain combines TRBV27 with TRBJ2-1; D might be TRBD2 (6 bases). CDR1 and CDR2 (germline): MNHEY, SMNVEV (reference sequence). Trimming pared 2 bases from V and 6 bases from J, leaving 11 bases between. The CDR3 has 14 amino acids. The CDR3 loop reads CASSLMRDLNEQFF. The CDR3 coding sequence is TGTGCCAGCAGTTTAATGCGGGATCTCAATGAGCAGTTCTTC.

This clone was detected only a few times. V and J are TRBV28 and TRBJ2-4; tentative D call: TRBD1 (6 bases). V lost 6 bases, J lost 2 bases, and 17 bases lay in between. The CDR3 contains 16 residues. CDR1 and CDR2 from the germline V gene are MDHEN and SYDVKM. CDR3 protein: CASSPPRGSTKNIQYF. In DNA, the CDR3 is TGTGCCAGCAGCCCCCCCAGGGGATCAACCAAAAACATTCAGTACTTC.

The table lists this clone with a few counts. The chain joins TRBV6-6 to TRBJ1-1; D is possibly TRBD1 (6 bases). Deletions cut 5 bases from V and 0 bases from J, with 16 bases between. The CDR3 sequence is 16 residues long. Germline assignment: CDR1 MNHNY and CDR2 SVGAGI (reference sequence). CDR3 region: CASSLPRTDLNTEAFF. DNA of the CDR3: TGTGCCAGCAGTCTACCAAGGACAGACCTGAACACTGAAGCTTTCTTT.

The chain's CDR3 is CASSSYDGGRTDTQYF. The CDR3 region has the DNA TGTGCCAGCAGCTCGTACGACGGAGGGCGCACAGATACGCAGTATTTT. The chain joins TRBV5-6 to TRBJ2-3, with D perhaps matching TRBD2 (6 bases). The CDR3 sequence is 16 residues long. Trimming took off 3 bases at V and 1 base at J, with 15 bases between the two ends. Germline loops: CDR1 SGHDT, CDR2 YYEEEE.

The chain couples TRBV6-1 to TRBJ1-2; D may be TRBD1 (6 bases). The germline CDR1 and CDR2 sequences are MNHNS and SASEGT. V was trimmed by 6 bases and J by 8 bases, leaving 16 bases between them. The CDR3 totals 13 residues. In nucleotides, the CDR3 is TGTGCCAGCAGCTACACCTGGACAGACGGCTACACCTTC. Translation: CASSYTWTDGYTF.

V gene TRBV4-2 combines with J gene TRBJ2-7, with 8 bases lining up with TRBD1. The germline V gene has CDR1 LGHNA and CDR2 YNFKEQ. The CDR3 has 15 amino acids. V shed 1 base and J 2 bases; nucleotides not matched to a gene: 4. The CDR3 loop reads CASSQGDRNTYEQYF. CDR3 bases: TGTGCCAGCAGCCAAGGGGACAGGAATACCTACGAGCAGTACTTC.

The CDR3 bases are TGTGCCAGCAGTTTAGGTGGGAGGGGGTCCTACAATGAGCAGTTCTTC. Protein product: CASSLGGRGSYNEQFF. This chain joins TRBV28 and TRBJ2-1; maybe TRBD2 (7 bases). The V and J ends lost 2 bases and 1 base respectively, with 12 bases between them. This CDR3 has 16 residues. CDR1 and CDR2 from the germline V gene are MDHEN and SYDVKM.

J is TRBJ2-5 and V is TRBV19; 9 bases are shared with TRBD2. With V trimmed by 7 bases and J by 4 bases, 10 bases remained unmatched. The CDR3 runs 15 residues. The V gene's germline CDR1 is LNHDA and CDR2 SQIVND (reference sequence). The CDR3 nucleotides are TGTGCCAGTACTACCGTTAGCGGGAGTGGAGAGACCCAGTACTTC. Its protein product is CASTTVSGSGETQYF.

The chain has TRBV15 and TRBJ2-1; 10 bases fit TRBD2. V lost 6 bases and J lost 4; bases outside the gene matches: 15. The CDR3 has 18 amino acids. CDR1 LNHNV and CDR2 YYDKDF come from the germline V gene (reference sequence). CDR3 region: CATSSGTSVNHLYNEQFF. The DNA of the CDR3 is TGTGCCACCAGTTCCGGGACTAGCGTGAATCACCTGTACAATGAGCAGTTCTTC.

This clone was recorded a few times. The V and J genes are TRBV28 and TRBJ2-7; D gene unclear. With 1 base removed from V and 6 bases from J, the gap between germline ends came to 16 bases. This CDR3 region has 15 residues. From germline, CDR1 is MDHEN and CDR2 SYDVKM. CDR3: CASSLYRPGLSEQYF. CDR3 nucleotides: TGTGCCAGCAGTTTATATCGGCCAGGTCTATCCGAGCAGTACTTC.

The gene calls are TRBV2 and TRBJ1-5; D is unresolved. V was shortened by 1 base and J by 9 bases, with 10 bases between the two germline ends. This CDR3 spans 13 amino acids. Looked up from germline, CDR1 is SNHLY and CDR2 is FYNNEI. CDR3 residues: CASSEGLLVPQHF. The DNA of the CDR3 is TGTGCCAGCAGTGAAGGGCTCCTAGTGCCCCAGCATTTT.

The chain employs TRBV28 and TRBJ1-4; perhaps TRBD1 as D (6 bases). The length of the CDR3 is 15 residues. With 8 bases removed from V and 2 bases from J, the gap between germline ends came to 15 bases. Germline values: CDR1 MDHEN, CDR2 SYDVKM. The CDR3 spells CASRTYRATNEKLFF. Written as DNA, the CDR3 is TGTGCCAGCCGAACCTACAGGGCCACTAATGAAAAACTGTTTTTT.

This clone was detected only once. CDR3: CASSMASGNTGELFF. The CDR3 nucleotides read TGCGCCAGCTCAATGGCTAGCGGTAACACCGGGGAGCTGTTTTTT. The rearrangement links TRBV5-1 to TRBJ2-2; 7 nucleotides line up with TRBD2. V shed 7 bases, J shed 2 bases, and the junction held 8 bases outside the gene matches. Per germline, CDR1 SGHRS and CDR2 YFSETQ. The length of the CDR3 is 15 residues.